Below are 28 T cell receptor beta chains sequenced from a single sample in a study of blood T cell repertoires in COVID-19. The repertoire was sequenced with immunoSEQ multiplex PCR; TCRdb's copy has only in-frame clones and lacks some. The sample consists of about 200,000 clones, over 75% of them appearing once. The sample consisted of peripheral blood. These receptor sequences come from a man between 60 and 70 years old with acute or convalescent COVID-19.

This sequence joins TRBV9 and TRBJ2-3, with 13 bases lining up with TRBD2. CDR1 and CDR2 from the germline V gene are SGDLS and YYNGEE. This CDR3 has 20 amino acids. Trimming took 4 bases from V and 5 from J; bases not matched to a gene: 19. The CDR3 nucleotides read TGTGCCAGCAGCAGCCGACAGGCCCAAACCGGGACTAGCGGGAAAGATACGCAGTATTTT. Translating gives CASSSRQAQTGTSGKDTQYF.

This chain connects TRBV2 to TRBJ2-1, with 9 bases aligning to TRBD1. The germline V gene has CDR1 SNHLY and CDR2 FYNNEI. The trim removed 7 bases at V and 7 bases at J, leaving 8 bases unmatched. This CDR3 region has 14 residues. The CDR3 DNA is TGTGCCAGCACACCCGGGACAGGGAGGAATGAGCAGTTCTTC. The encoded protein is CASTPGTGRNEQFF. The full variable domain, completed using reference TRBV2 and TRBJ2-1, is EPEVTQTPSHQVTQMGQEVILRCVPISNHLYFYWYRQILGQKVEFLVSFYNNEISEKSEIFDDQFSVERPDGSNFTLKIRSTKLEDSAMYFCASTPGTGRNEQFFGPGTRLTVL.

V is TRBV5-1 and J is TRBJ2-1, with D perhaps matching TRBD2 (6 bases). The CDR3 loop spans 16 amino acids. V was shortened by 4 bases and J by 1 base, with 15 bases between the two germline ends. Germline assignment: CDR1 SGHRS and CDR2 YFSETQ. CDR3 sequence reads: CASSPEGRWSYNEQFF. CDR3 DNA sequence: TGCGCCAGCAGCCCGGAGGGTAGATGGTCCTACAATGAGCAGTTCTTC.

The chain carries TRBV2 and TRBJ2-3; D perhaps matches TRBD1 (6 bases). From germline, CDR1 is SNHLY and CDR2 FYNNEI. There are 13 residues in the CDR3. Trimming shortened V by 7 bases and J by 2 bases, and 10 bases separated the two germline ends. CDR3 in DNA: TGTGCCAGCAAGCAGGGGATCACAGATACGCAGTATTTT. Encoded protein: CASKQGITDTQYF.

The V call is TRBV15, the J call TRBJ1-3; a possible D gene is TRBD1 (5 bases). Germline V CDR1 and CDR2: LNHNV, YYDKDF (reference sequence). Deletions cut 5 bases from V and 4 bases from J, with 15 bases between. The CDR3 has 15 residues. This CDR3 is CATSETAPRGNTIYF. For the CDR3, the DNA is TGTGCCACCAGCGAGACAGCTCCGCGGGGAAACACCATATATTTT.

This clone was seen only a few times. The chain employs TRBV2 and TRBJ2-7; 8 nucleotides match TRBD2. V lost 6 bases and J lost 5; bases outside the gene matches: 3. The CDR3 covers 12 residues. Per the germline V gene, CDR1 is SNHLY and CDR2 is FYNNEI. The CDR3 DNA sequence: TGTGCCAGCAGCTTGACTAGCGACGAGCAGTACTTC. The encoded protein is CASSLTSDEQYF.

This chain connects TRBV19 to TRBJ1-5, with TRBD1 matching 10 bases. The CDR3 consists of 15 residues. Germline CDR1 reads LNHDA; CDR2 reads SQIVND (reference sequence). V was pared by 10 bases and J by 5 bases, with 11 bases of the junction left unmatched. The CDR3 is CATKRRTGGYQPQHF. The DNA for the CDR3 is TGTGCCACCAAAAGGAGGACAGGGGGTTATCAGCCCCAGCATTTT. Supplemented by reference TRBV19 and TRBJ1-5, the full variable domain reads DGGITQSPKYLFRKEGQNVTLSCEQNLNHDAMYWYRQDPGQGLRLIYYSQIVNDFQKGDIAEGYSVSREKKESFPLTVTSAQKNPTAFYLCATKRRTGGYQPQHFGDGTRLSIL.

In this sample, this clone turned up once. CDR3 sequence (DNA): TGCACCAGCAGCCAAGTTTCGTGGGAGCCAAACAATGAGCAGTTCTTC. It yields the protein CTSSQVSWEPNNEQFF. The chain joins TRBV1 to TRBJ2-1; the D call in the table, TRBD2, was not verified against the DNA. TRBV1 is classified as a pseudogene. The CDR3 spans 16 residues.

The chain is built from TRBV5-5 and TRBJ1-2, with 9 positions matching TRBD1. The germline CDR1 and CDR2 sequences are SGHKS and YYEKEE (reference sequence). Unmatched junction bases numbered 6, after V lost 0 bases and J lost 6 bases. This CDR3 is built from 15 residues. CDR3 sequence reads: CASSLGDRESNGYTF. The CDR3 bases are TGTGCCAGCAGCTTGGGGGACAGGGAGAGTAATGGCTACACCTTC.

This chain uses TRBV5-1 with TRBJ2-1; TRBD2 agrees at 7 bases. The CDR3 spans 16 residues. V gave up 0 bases and J gave up 4 bases; unmatched junction bases: 7. The germline gives CDR1 SGHRS, CDR2 YFSETQ. The CDR3 region is CASSLALGGTYNEQFF. The CDR3 bases are TGCGCCAGCAGCTTGGCCCTGGGGGGGACTTACAATGAGCAGTTCTTC.

This clone was picked up one time. The chain combines TRBV5-4 with TRBJ2-1; TRBD2 aligns across 13 bases. CDR3 length: 15 amino acids. Losses at the gene ends were 4 bases for V and 4 bases for J; bases not matched to a gene: 2. Germline assignment: CDR1 SGHNT and CDR2 YYREEE (reference sequence). CDR3 amino acids: CASSAGLAGYNEQFF. The CDR3 DNA reads TGTGCCAGCAGCGCGGGACTAGCGGGGTACAATGAGCAGTTCTTC.

The rearrangement uses TRBV2 and TRBJ2-6, with a tentative D call TRBD1 (7 bases). V gave up 11 bases and J gave up 0 bases, with 14 bases separating them. The CDR3 is 15 amino acids. Germline values: CDR1 SNHLY, CDR2 FYNNEI. The CDR3, as DNA: TGTGCCCGCCAGGGGGGCCGCTCTGGGGCCAACGTCCTGACTTTC. This translates into CARQGGRSGANVLTF.

This clone was seen just once. This rearrangement joins TRBV19 to TRBJ2-5; 7 nucleotides align to TRBD1. J gave up 5 bases and V 1 base, and 4 bases lay outside the gene matches. This CDR3 contains 14 residues. The germline CDR1 and CDR2 sequences are LNHDA and SQIVND (reference sequence). For the CDR3, the DNA is TGTGCCAGTAGTATAGGACAGGGTGGGGAGACCCAGTACTTC. Its protein is CASSIGQGGETQYF.

This sequence joins TRBV12-5 and TRBJ1-3; 7 bases fit TRBD1. V dropped 0 bases and J dropped 0; count of bases not matched to a gene: 8. Germline values: CDR1 LGHNT, CDR2 FRNRAP. The CDR3 extends over 18 amino acids. The CDR3 is CASGLVLGTATSGNTIYF. DNA of the CDR3: TGTGCTAGTGGTTTGGTACTAGGGACAGCGACCTCTGGAAACACCATATATTTT.

The chain couples TRBV18 to TRBJ2-7, with 8 bases lining up with TRBD1. CDR1 KGHSH and CDR2 LQKENI come from the germline V gene. V lost 2 bases, J lost 5 bases, and 5 bases stayed unmatched. The CDR3 is made up of 14 amino acids. For the CDR3, the DNA is TGTGCCAGCTCACCAGAACAGGGGGTCCACGAGCAGTACTTC. This translates into CASSPEQGVHEQYF.

This clone was observed a handful of times. This chain connects TRBV10-3 to TRBJ1-5; D is uncertain. The CDR3 totals 14 residues. The germline V and J ends were trimmed by 3 bases and 2 bases, with 8 bases remaining between them. Germline assignment: CDR1 ENHRY and CDR2 SYGVKD. DNA for the CDR3: TGTGCCATCAGTGAAATGCAGGGCAATCAGCCCCAGCATTTT. Its protein product is CAISEMQGNQPQHF.

The rearrangement joins TRBV7-3 to TRBJ1-1; D not resolved. Trimming took off 5 bases at V and 4 bases at J, with 11 bases between the two ends. Germline loops: CDR1 SGHTA, CDR2 FQGTGA. This CDR3 contains 13 residues. The CDR3 here is CASSAVPGTEAFF. The CDR3 region has the DNA TGTGCCAGCAGCGCCGTCCCGGGCACTGAAGCTTTCTTT.

A few counts support this clone. This chain connects TRBV9 to TRBJ2-5, with 9 bases matching TRBD1. The CDR3 has 14 amino acids. Trimming removed 0 bases from V and 5 bases from J; junction bases left unmatched: 2. Germline V gene sequence: CDR1 SGDLS, CDR2 YYNGEE. CDR3 nucleotides: TGTGCCAGCAGCGTAGACAGGGGGCCGGAGACCCAGTACTTC. Translation gives CASSVDRGPETQYF.

The V gene is TRBV9, the J gene TRBJ2-2; 9 bases fit TRBD2. Trimming removed 2 bases from V and 7 bases from J; junction bases left unmatched: 6. CDR1 and CDR2 (germline): SGDLS, YYNGEE. CDR3 length equals 15 residues. The DNA of the CDR3 is TGTGCCAGCAGCGTTAGCGGGAGTGAGATCGGGGAGCTGTTTTTT. It codes for CASSVSGSEIGELFF.

The rearrangement links TRBV28 to TRBJ1-2; 12 nucleotides agree with TRBD1. Germline trimming cut 4 bases from V and 8 bases from J; bases unmatched to any gene: 11. CDR3 length: 16 residues. The germline V gene has CDR1 MDHEN and CDR2 SYDVKM. The chain's CDR3 is CASSSASGTGGLGYTF. The DNA of the CDR3 is TGTGCCAGCAGTTCAGCCTCCGGGACAGGGGGCCTCGGCTACACCTTC.

The rearrangement links TRBV7-9 to TRBJ2-3; D is unresolved. V lost 0 bases to trimming and J lost 0 bases, with 10 bases between them. The CDR3 extends over 16 amino acids. The germline V gene has CDR1 SEHNR and CDR2 FQNEAQ (reference sequence). CDR3 in DNA: TGTGCCAGCAGCTTAGCGGAGCGCGTTAGCACAGATACGCAGTATTTT. It is translated as CASSLAERVSTDTQYF.

This chain joins TRBV28 and TRBJ2-3, with D maybe TRBD2 (7 bases). V shed 3 bases and J shed 8 bases, with 21 bases lying between them. The CDR3 has 16 amino acids. Germline loops: CDR1 MDHEN, CDR2 SYDVKM. The CDR3 sequence is CASSLRGSGVPGTQYF. CDR3 nucleotide sequence: TGTGCCAGCAGTTTGAGGGGGAGCGGGGTTCCGGGTACGCAGTATTTT.

This rearrangement joins TRBV29-1 to TRBJ2-3, with 11 positions matching TRBD2. Trimming took 6 bases from V and 6 from J; bases not matched to a gene: 11. CDR3 length: 15 amino acids. Germline CDR1 SQVTM, CDR2 ANQGSEA. The CDR3 here is CSVLARLAGRDTQYF. The CDR3 coding sequence is TGCAGCGTCCTGGCCCGACTAGCGGGAAGGGATACGCAGTATTTT.

The rearrangement links TRBV28 to TRBJ2-2; 8 nucleotides align to TRBD2. In germline, CDR1 is MDHEN, CDR2 SYDVKM. CDR3 length: 19 residues. V lost 4 bases and J lost 8; bases outside the gene matches: 21. The DNA for the CDR3 is TGTGCCAGCAGTTCGTTCGGGGGGGGAGGAACACCGACCTATGGGGAGCTGTTTTTT. As protein: CASSSFGGGGTPTYGELFF.

The CDR3 nucleotides read TGTGCCAGCAGACGAGGAGCGGGAGTGGGAACAGATACGCAGTATTTT. It yields the protein CASRRGAGVGTDTQYF. The chain has TRBV5-4 and TRBJ2-3, with TRBD2 matching 8 bases. Germline-derived CDR1 and CDR2 are SGHNT and YYREEE (reference sequence). This CDR3 is built from 16 residues. V shed 5 bases and J 3 bases; nucleotides not matched to a gene: 11.

J is TRBJ1-4 and V is TRBV15; D unclear. The V gene lost 1 base and the J gene lost 8 bases, with 8 bases spanning the gap. CDR3 length: 13 residues. The germline V gene has CDR1 LNHNV and CDR2 YYDKDF (reference sequence). The CDR3 nucleotides are TGTGCCACCAGCAGAGGGGCTGCGGAAAAACTGTTTTTT. It codes for CATSRGAAEKLFF.

The chain joins TRBV6-6 to TRBJ2-1; TRBD2 matches 10 bases. The germline gives CDR1 MNHNY, CDR2 SVGAGI (reference sequence). This CDR3 contains 15 residues. The V gene end was trimmed by 6 bases and the J gene end by 5 bases; junction bases not matched to a gene: 7. The CDR3 here is CASRSSGSWNNEQFF. As DNA, the CDR3 is TGTGCCAGCAGATCTAGCGGGAGCTGGAACAATGAGCAGTTCTTC.

V usage is TRBV18 and J usage is TRBJ1-1; 8 nucleotides match TRBD1. Germline V CDR1 and CDR2: KGHSH, LQKENI. The CDR3 spans 14 residues. V dropped 2 bases and J dropped 10; count of bases not matched to a gene: 9. The CDR3 loop reads CASSPNTGQGIAFF. DNA for the CDR3: TGTGCCAGCTCACCAAATACTGGACAGGGAATAGCTTTCTTT.